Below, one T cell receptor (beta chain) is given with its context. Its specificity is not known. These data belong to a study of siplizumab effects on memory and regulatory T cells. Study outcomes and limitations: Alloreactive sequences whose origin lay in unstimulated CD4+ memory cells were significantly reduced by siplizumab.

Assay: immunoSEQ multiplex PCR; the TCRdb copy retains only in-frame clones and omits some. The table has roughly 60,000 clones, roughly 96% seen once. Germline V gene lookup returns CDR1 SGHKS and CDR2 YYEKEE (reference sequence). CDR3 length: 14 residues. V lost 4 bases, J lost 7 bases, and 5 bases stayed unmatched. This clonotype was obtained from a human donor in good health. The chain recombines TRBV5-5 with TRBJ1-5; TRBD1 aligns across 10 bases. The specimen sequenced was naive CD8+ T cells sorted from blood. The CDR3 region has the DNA TGTGCCAGCAGCCCGGGACAGGGGTTACAGCCCCAGCATTTT. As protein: CASSPGQGLQPQHF.